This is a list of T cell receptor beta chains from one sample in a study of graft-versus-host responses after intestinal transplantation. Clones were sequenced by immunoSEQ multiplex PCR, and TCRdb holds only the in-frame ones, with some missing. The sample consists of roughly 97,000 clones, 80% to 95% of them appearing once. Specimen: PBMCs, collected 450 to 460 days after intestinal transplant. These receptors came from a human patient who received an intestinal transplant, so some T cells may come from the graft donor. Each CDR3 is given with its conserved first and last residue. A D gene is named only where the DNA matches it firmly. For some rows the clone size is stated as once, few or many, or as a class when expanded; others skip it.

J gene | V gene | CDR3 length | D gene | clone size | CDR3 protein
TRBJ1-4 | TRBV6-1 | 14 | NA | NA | CASTMADYDEKLFF
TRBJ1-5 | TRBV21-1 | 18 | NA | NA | CASRYPQRRTGPNQPQHF
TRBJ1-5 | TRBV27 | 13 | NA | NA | CASSQGLNQPQHF
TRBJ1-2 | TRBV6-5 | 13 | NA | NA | CASSLLGAGGYTF
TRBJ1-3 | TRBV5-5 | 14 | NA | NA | CARSLDSSGNTIYF
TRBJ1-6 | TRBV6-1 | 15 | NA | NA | CASSEKNRYNSPLHF
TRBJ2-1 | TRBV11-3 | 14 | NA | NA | CASSTEGDYNEQFF
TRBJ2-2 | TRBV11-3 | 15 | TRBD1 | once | CASSLRAGGTGELFF
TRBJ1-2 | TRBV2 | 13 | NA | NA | CASSEGGMYGYTF
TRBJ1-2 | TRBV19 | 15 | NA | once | CASRGSDSSNYGYTF
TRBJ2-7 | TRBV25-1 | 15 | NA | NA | CASSQPGVAGGEQYF
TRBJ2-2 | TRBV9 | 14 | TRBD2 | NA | CASSGTSGDGELFF
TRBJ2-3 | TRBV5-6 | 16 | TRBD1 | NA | CASSLLGQGARHTQYF
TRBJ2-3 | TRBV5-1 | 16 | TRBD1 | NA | CASSLEGTGRTDTQYF
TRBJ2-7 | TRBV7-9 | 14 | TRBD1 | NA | CASSFGDRGYEQYF
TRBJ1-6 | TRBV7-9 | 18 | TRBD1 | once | CASSPPWNTGTGKTPLHF
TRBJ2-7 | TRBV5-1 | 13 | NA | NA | CASSLRGQSEQYF
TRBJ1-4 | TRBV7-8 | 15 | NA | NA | CASSLDVGLNEKLFF
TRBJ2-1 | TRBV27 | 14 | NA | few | CASSLSQQGNRQFF